Below are 29 T cell receptor beta chains sequenced from a single sample in a study of post-analysis software for immune sequencing data. Points from the study as a whole: In patients, TRBV5-6, TRBV5-1 and TRBV20-1 belonged to five TRBV segments found more frequently than in controls.

The TCR beta cDNA libraries contained unique molecular identifiers. TCRdb re-derived calls from the PCR reads in MiXCR, one entry per CDR3 protein. The sample includes roughly 800,000 distinct CDR3 sequences, about 50% of them seen just once. For these receptors, no antigen is known. Material: blood. Receptors were obtained from a girl under 18 with multiple sclerosis.

The chain recombines TRBV5-1 with TRBJ2-1, with D perhaps matching TRBD2 (6 bases). Germline V CDR1 and CDR2: SGHRS, YFSETQ. V was shortened by 0 bases and J by 0 bases, with 7 bases between the two germline ends. This CDR3 spans 15 amino acids. Here the CDR3 DNA reads TGCGCCAGCAGCTTGGAGCGGGTCTCCTACAATGAGCAGTTCTTC. It specifies CASSLERVSYNEQFF. The whole variable domain, remainder taken from reference TRBV5-1 and TRBJ2-1, is KAGVTQTPRYLIKTRGQQVTLSCSPISGHRSVSWYQQTPGQGLQFLFEYFSETQRNKGNFPGRFSGRQFSNSRSEMNVSTLELGDSALYLCASSLERVSYNEQFFGPGTRLTVL.

The J gene is TRBJ1-2, the V gene TRBV29-1; D is undetermined. The V gene's germline CDR1 is SQVTM and CDR2 ANQGSEA. The V gene lost 5 bases and the J gene lost 2 bases, with 9 bases spanning the gap. The CDR3 sequence is 12 residues long. CDR3 residues: CSVPGRNYGYTF. In DNA form, the CDR3 reads TGCAGCGTTCCCGGACGGAACTATGGCTACACCTTC.

The chain links TRBV27 to TRBJ2-4, with 7 bases identical to TRBD1. In germline, CDR1 is MNHEY, CDR2 SMNVEV (reference sequence). Trimming cost V 6 bases and J 3 bases; bases outside gene matches: 8. The CDR3 length is 15 residues. The CDR3 nucleotides read TGTGCCAGCAGGCTACAGGGGAATAGCAAAAACATTCAGTACTTC. Protein: CASRLQGNSKNIQYF.

The chain combines TRBV5-1 with TRBJ1-2, with a possible D match to TRBD1 (6 bases). The CDR3 runs to 15 residues. Between the trimmed V and J ends, which lost 3 bases and 2 bases, there was a span of 14 bases. Germline V gene sequence: CDR1 SGHRS, CDR2 YFSETQ. The CDR3, as DNA: TGCGCCAGCAGCTCGGCCGGGACACCGAACTATGGCTACACCTTC. This sequence encodes CASSSAGTPNYGYTF. Drawing the rest from reference TRBV5-1 and TRBJ1-2, the complete variable domain is KAGVTQTPRYLIKTRGQQVTLSCSPISGHRSVSWYQQTPGQGLQFLFEYFSETQRNKGNFPGRFSGRQFSNSRSEMNVSTLELGDSALYLCASSSAGTPNYGYTFGSGTRLTVV.

The sample holds a few counts of this clonotype. The rearrangement uses TRBV7-2 and TRBJ2-3; no firm D call. This CDR3 is built from 15 residues. V was clipped by 5 bases and J by 0 bases, with 12 bases between them. Germline-derived CDR1 and CDR2 are SGHTA and FQGNSA. CDR3 residues: CASSPASASTDTQYF. The CDR3 DNA sequence: TGTGCCAGCAGCCCCGCGTCGGCTAGCACAGATACGCAGTATTTT.

This clonotype was seen repeatedly, ten times or more. This rearrangement joins TRBV6-5 to TRBJ2-7, with TRBD1 matching over 9 bases. From germline, CDR1 is MNHEY and CDR2 SVGAGI. The length of the CDR3 is 14 residues. V dropped 6 bases and J dropped 2; count of bases not matched to a gene: 5. The CDR3 DNA is TGTGCCAGCAGAGCCGGGACAGGGACCTACGAGCAGTACTTC. Translated: CASRAGTGTYEQYF.

The CDR3 sequence: CASSTRLYNEQFF. The DNA for the CDR3 is TGTGCCAGTAGTACCCGACTCTACAATGAGCAGTTCTTC. The V and J genes are TRBV19 and TRBJ2-1; no clear D. This CDR3 is built from 13 residues. Trimming cost V 4 bases and J 3 bases, with 7 bases left between them. Germline CDR1 is LNHDA and CDR2 is SQIVND (reference sequence).

The chain carries TRBV20-1 and TRBJ1-1; D possibly corresponds to TRBD1 (5 bases). The CDR3 length is 12 residues. The V gene lost 5 bases and the J gene lost 0 bases, with 7 bases spanning the gap. Germline CDR1 DFQATT, CDR2 SNEGSKA (reference sequence). The CDR3 DNA sequence: TGCAGTGCTGAGGGGATGAACACTGAAGCTTTCTTT. It encodes CSAEGMNTEAFF.

The rearrangement links TRBV29-1 to TRBJ1-1; 7 bases are shared with TRBD1. The germline V gene has CDR1 SQVTM and CDR2 ANQGSEA. The CDR3 contains 12 residues. J gave up 7 bases and V 3 bases, and 5 bases lay outside the gene matches. CDR3 bases: TGCAGCGTTGAGGTACAGGGGCTTGAAGCTTTCTTT. Encoded protein: CSVEVQGLEAFF.

This clonotype appeared a single time. This chain joins TRBV20-1 and TRBJ2-7; TRBD1 matches at 8 bases. The CDR3 spans 15 residues. CDR1 is DFQATT and CDR2 is SNEGSKA in the germline V gene (reference sequence). The CDR3 DNA is TGCAGCGTCCTCCGGGGACAGGCCACGAGGGACGAGCAGTACTTC. This codes for CSVLRGQATRDEQYF.

This clonotype was recorded a few times. The CDR3 bases are TGTGCCAGCACCCAACCCACTGGCAGTGGTGAGCAGTTCTTC. Translating it yields CASTQPTGSGEQFF. The chain uses TRBV7-3 and TRBJ2-1; the D is unclear. The V gene's germline CDR1 is SGHTA and CDR2 FQGTGA. V lost 7 bases to trimming and J lost 9 bases, with 19 bases between them. The CDR3 length is 14 residues.

This clonotype has more than one count but fewer than ten. The rearrangement joins TRBV29-1 to TRBJ2-7; 9 bases line up with TRBD1. With V trimmed by 8 bases and J by 2 bases, 13 bases remained unmatched. This CDR3 spans 15 amino acids. Per the germline V gene, CDR1 is SQVTM and CDR2 is ANQGSEA. The CDR3 sequence: CSTRGDGTGTYEQYF. The CDR3 DNA reads as TGCAGCACCCGCGGGGACGGGACAGGGACCTACGAGCAGTACTTC.

This clonotype was recorded only once. J is TRBJ2-3 and V is TRBV2, with 8 bases aligning to TRBD1. In germline, CDR1 is SNHLY, CDR2 FYNNEI. The trim removed 5 bases at V and 2 bases at J, leaving 6 bases unmatched. The CDR3 sequence is 15 residues long. The CDR3 DNA follows: TGTGCCAGCAGTCGACAGGGGCTTTCCACAGATACGCAGTATTTT. It specifies CASSRQGLSTDTQYF.

In its sample, this clonotype was seen once. The chain combines TRBV4-1 with TRBJ2-1; the D gene is possibly TRBD2 (5 bases). Deletions cut 6 bases from V and 0 bases from J, with 18 bases between. There are 17 residues in the CDR3. Germline values: CDR1 MGHRA, CDR2 YSYEKL. The CDR3 loop reads CASRGSILGISYNEQFF. For the CDR3, the DNA is TGCGCCAGCAGGGGTTCCATCCTCGGGATCTCCTACAATGAGCAGTTCTTC.

The chain couples TRBV5-5 to TRBJ2-1; 10 bases line up with TRBD1. V shed 1 base and J 4 bases; nucleotides not matched to a gene: 11. Looked up from germline, CDR1 is SGHKS and CDR2 is YYEKEE (reference sequence). The CDR3 totals 18 residues. CDR3 sequence: CASSLRAPGTGDYNEQFF. The CDR3 DNA reads TGTGCCAGCAGCTTGCGTGCCCCCGGGACAGGGGATTACAATGAGCAGTTCTTC.

The V gene is TRBV29-1, the J gene TRBJ1-1; TRBD1 might be the D (5 bases). This CDR3 has 13 amino acids. V gave up 7 bases and J gave up 1 base, with 13 bases separating them. Germline V CDR1 and CDR2: SQVTM, ANQGSEA. As DNA, the CDR3 is TGCAGCGCCGGGGCAGGTACGAACACTGAAGCTTTCTTT. Protein product: CSAGAGTNTEAFF. Looking up the rest from reference TRBV29-1 and TRBJ1-1 gives the full variable domain: SAVISQKPSRDICQRGTSLTIQCQVDSQVTMMFWYRQQPGQSLTLIATANQGSEATYESGFVIDKFPISRPNLTFSTLTVSNMSPEDSSIYLCSAGAGTNTEAFFGQGTRLTVV.

In this sample, this clonotype turned up a few times. The V gene is TRBV6-5, the J gene TRBJ2-4; TRBD1 matches 7 bases. The CDR3 covers 15 residues. Trimming cost V 4 bases and J 0 bases; bases outside gene matches: 3. Germline CDR1 MNHEY, CDR2 SVGAGI. CDR3 loop: CASSSGQLAKNIQYF. CDR3 sequence (DNA): TGTGCCAGCAGTTCGGGACAGCTAGCCAAAAACATTCAGTACTTC.

This clonotype was seen a handful of times. The chain links TRBV5-6 to TRBJ1-2; perhaps TRBD1 as D (6 bases). Germline CDR1 is SGHDT and CDR2 is YYEEEE. The CDR3 is 16 amino acids. The ends were cut back, 0 bases at V and 4 bases at J, with 16 bases in the middle. The CDR3 DNA reads as TGTGCCAGCAGCTTGGACAGGGCTAGCACTCTCTATGGCTACACCTTC. Translation: CASSLDRASTLYGYTF.

The V and J genes are TRBV29-1 and TRBJ1-1; the D is unclear. The V end was cut by 8 bases, the J end by 2 bases, with 12 bases between. The germline V gene has CDR1 SQVTM and CDR2 ANQGSEA. The CDR3 extends over 12 amino acids. The CDR3 bases are TGCAGCCATAAGCGAAGTAACACTGAAGCTTTCTTT. As protein: CSHKRSNTEAFF.

The chain recombines TRBV29-1 with TRBJ2-2; D is unclear. CDR3 length: 11 amino acids. Trimming took 4 bases from V and 6 from J, leaving 6 bases between them. Germline CDR1 reads SQVTM; CDR2 reads ANQGSEA. CDR3 protein: CSVAGAGELFF. Written as DNA, the CDR3 is TGCAGCGTTGCCGGAGCCGGGGAGCTGTTTTTT.

This chain connects TRBV20-1 to TRBJ2-7, with 13 bases lining up with TRBD2. Unmatched junction bases numbered 8, after V lost 5 bases and J lost 4 bases. CDR3 size: 15 residues. Germline V gives CDR1 DFQATT, CDR2 SNEGSKA (reference sequence). CDR3 residues: CSAPRTSGRKYEQYF. The CDR3 DNA is TGCAGTGCTCCCAGGACTAGCGGGAGAAAATACGAGCAGTACTTC.

This clonotype has a handful of counts. The CDR3 sequence is CATSKTVRTVAYEQYF. Written as DNA, the CDR3 is TGTGCCACCAGCAAAACGGTACGGACAGTTGCCTACGAGCAGTACTTC. The chain couples TRBV15 to TRBJ2-7; tentative D call: TRBD1 (6 bases). The V gene's germline CDR1 is LNHNV and CDR2 YYDKDF (reference sequence). The CDR3 covers 16 residues. V lost 4 bases to trimming and J lost 2 bases, with 18 bases between them. The whole variable domain, filled in from reference TRBV15 and TRBJ2-7, reads DAMVIQNPRYQVTQFGKPVTLSCSQTLNHNVMYWYQQKSSQAPKLLFHYYDKDFNNEADTPDNFQSRRPNTSFCFLDIRSPGLGDTAMYLCATSKTVRTVAYEQYFGPGTRLTVT.

At least ten counts were recorded for this clonotype. The chain carries TRBV29-1 and TRBJ2-5, with D perhaps given as TRBD1 or TRBD2 (5 bases each). The CDR3 length is 14 residues. V lost 6 bases and J 4 bases, leaving 18 bases between the germline ends. Per the germline V gene, CDR1 is SQVTM and CDR2 is ANQGSEA. The CDR3 DNA follows: TGCAGCGTGAGGCTCTTGCCAGGGAGAGAGACCCAGTACTTC. Amino acid sequence: CSVRLLPGRETQYF.

Turning to this clonotype: At one end, the junction sequence differs from germline, possibly due to a read error. The V gene is TRBV7-8, the J gene TRBJ1-4, with TRBD1 matching 9 bases. In germline, CDR1 is SGHVS, CDR2 FQNEAQ. This CDR3 comprises 15 residues. CDR3 in DNA: TGTGCCAGCAGCAGCCAGGGACAGGGCGTCGAAAAGCTGTTTTTT. Its translation is CASSSQGQGVEKLFF.

The genes are TRBV18 and TRBJ2-7, with TRBD2 identical over 8 bases. The germline CDR1 and CDR2 sequences are KGHSH and LQKENI. With V trimmed by 3 bases and J by 4 bases, 5 bases remained unmatched. The CDR3 is 14 residues long. The chain's CDR3 is CASSPFGGEYEQYF. As DNA, the CDR3 is TGTGCCAGCTCACCCTTCGGGGGGGAGTACGAGCAGTACTTC. Looking up the rest from reference TRBV18 and TRBJ2-7 gives the full variable domain: NAGVMQNPRHLVRRRGQEARLRCSPMKGHSHVYWYRQLPEEGLKFMVYLQKENIIDESGMPKERFSAEFPKEGPSILRIQQVVRGDSAAYFCASSPFGGEYEQYFGPGTRLTVT.

This clonotype was recorded a few times. The junction departs from the called germline gene at one end, perhaps through a read error. The chain employs TRBV4-1 and TRBJ2-7; D might be TRBD1 (5 bases). CDR1 is MGHRA and CDR2 is YSYEKL in the germline V gene. CDR3 length: 15 amino acids. The DNA for the CDR3 is TGCGCCGGCAGCCAAGTCGGACAAGTAATCTACGAGCAGTACTTC. Translating it yields CAGSQVGQVIYEQYF.

This clonotype was seen a handful of times. At one end the junction does not follow the germline gene, possibly because of a read error. The chain has TRBV20-1 and TRBJ2-7; D is unresolved. The V gene's germline CDR1 is DFQATT and CDR2 SNEGSKA (reference sequence). This CDR3 has 16 amino acids. The CDR3 protein is CSAKPLSPGNSHEQYF. CDR3 sequence (DNA): TGCAGTGCTAAGCCCTTATCCCCAGGCAACTCCCACGAGCAGTACTTC.

This chain joins TRBV7-9 and TRBJ1-3, with unresolved D. Germline assignment: CDR1 SEHNR and CDR2 FQNEAQ (reference sequence). This CDR3 is built from 15 residues. Trimming cost V 3 bases and J 1 base, with 10 bases left between them. The CDR3 coding sequence is TGTGCCAGCAGCTTGGTCAGGCCGTCTGGAAACACCATATATTTT. It is translated as CASSLVRPSGNTIYF. Full variable domain (missing parts from reference TRBV7-9 and TRBJ1-3): DTGVSQNPRHKITKRGQNVTFRCDPISEHNRLYWYRQTLGQGPEFLTYFQNEAQLEKSRLLSDRFSAERPKGSFSTLEIQRTEQGDSAMYLCASSLVRPSGNTIYFGEGSWLTVV.

The rearrangement uses TRBV3-1 and TRBJ1-2; D gene unclear. CDR1 is LGHDT and CDR2 is YNNKEL in the germline V gene (reference sequence). Trimming stripped 1 base from V and 4 bases from J, with 10 bases between. The length of the CDR3 is 14 residues. CDR3 sequence reads: CASSQGGSGYGYTF. In nucleotides, the CDR3 is TGTGCCAGCAGCCAAGGTGGGTCCGGCTATGGCTACACCTTC.